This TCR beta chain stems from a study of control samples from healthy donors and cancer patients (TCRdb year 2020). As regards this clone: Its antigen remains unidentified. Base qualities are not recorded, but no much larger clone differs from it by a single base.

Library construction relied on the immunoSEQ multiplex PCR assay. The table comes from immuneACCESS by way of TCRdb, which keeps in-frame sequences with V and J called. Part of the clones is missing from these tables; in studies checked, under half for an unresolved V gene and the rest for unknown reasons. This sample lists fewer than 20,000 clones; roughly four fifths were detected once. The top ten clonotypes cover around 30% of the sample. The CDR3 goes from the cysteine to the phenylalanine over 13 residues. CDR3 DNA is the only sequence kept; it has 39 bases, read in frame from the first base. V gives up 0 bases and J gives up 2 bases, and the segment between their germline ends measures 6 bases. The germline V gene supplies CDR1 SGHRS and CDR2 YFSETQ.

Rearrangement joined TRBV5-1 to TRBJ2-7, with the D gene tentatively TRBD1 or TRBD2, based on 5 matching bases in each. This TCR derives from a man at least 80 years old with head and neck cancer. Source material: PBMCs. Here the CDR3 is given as CASSLGGPYEQYF. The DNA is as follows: TGCGCCAGCAGCTTGGGGGGACCCTACGAGCAGTACTTC.